One sample yielded the 23 T cell receptor beta chains listed below, sequenced in a study of blood T cell repertoires in COVID-19. Clones were sequenced by immunoSEQ multiplex PCR, and TCRdb holds only the in-frame ones, with some missing. The data hold about 85,000 clones, with approximately 90% observed a single time. The specimen sequenced was peripheral blood. These TCRs come from a human donor with active COVID-19. The donor label of this sample is uncertain.

V and J are TRBV6-2 or TRBV6-3 and TRBJ2-3, with TRBD1 as a possible D gene (6 bases). V was shortened by 6 bases and J by 3 bases, with 16 bases between the two germline ends. This CDR3 is built from 15 residues. Germline V CDR1 and CDR2: MNHEY, SVGEGT. The DNA for the CDR3 is TGTGCCAGCAGCCCTCAGGGGTGGGGTACAGATACGCAGTATTTT. Translated: CASSPQGWGTDTQYF.

The table lists this clone with a few counts. The rearrangement uses TRBV27 and TRBJ1-4, with a possible D match to TRBD1 (5 bases). V was trimmed by 6 bases and J by 0 bases, leaving 14 bases between them. In germline, CDR1 is MNHEY, CDR2 SMNVEV (reference sequence). The CDR3 sequence is 16 residues long. The CDR3 sequence: CASSRGAPATNEKLFF. CDR3 nucleotide sequence: TGTGCCAGCAGCCGCGGGGCCCCCGCAACTAATGAAAAACTGTTTTTT.

This chain uses TRBV2 with TRBJ2-7, with TRBD2 identical over 10 bases. CDR3 length: 15 amino acids. The junction had 8 bases not matched to a gene; V was cut back by 6 bases and J by 3 bases. Germline V gene sequence: CDR1 SNHLY, CDR2 FYNNEI. This chain's CDR3 is CASRASGTSDYEQYF. The CDR3 nucleotides read TGTGCCAGCAGGGCCTCCGGGACTAGCGACTACGAGCAGTACTTC.

The gene calls are TRBV7-9 and TRBJ2-5, with 7 bases that match TRBD2. This CDR3 contains 15 residues. Germline CDR1 is SEHNR and CDR2 is FQNEAQ (reference sequence). With 5 bases clipped from V and 2 bases from J, the junction kept 8 bases outside the gene matches. The CDR3 reads CASSPGAGEQETQYF. CDR3 sequence (DNA): TGTGCCAGCAGCCCAGGTGCGGGGGAGCAAGAGACCCAGTACTTC.

The chain is built from TRBV6-6 and TRBJ2-3; D remains ambiguous. CDR1 and CDR2 from the germline V gene are MNHNY and SVGAGI (reference sequence). This CDR3 is 13 amino acids long. V was clipped by 6 bases and J by 1 base, with 8 bases between them. CDR3 in DNA: TGTGCCAGCAGCGTGACTGGCACAGATACGCAGTATTTT. As protein: CASSVTGTDTQYF.

The chain joins TRBV3-1 (or the pseudogene TRBV3-2) to TRBJ1-2; D may be TRBD1 (6 bases). Germline V gene sequence: CDR1 LGHDT, CDR2 YNNKEL (reference sequence). Between the trimmed V and J ends, which lost 4 bases and 3 bases, there was a span of 15 bases. The CDR3 spans 15 residues. The CDR3 region is CASSRGAQGHYGYTF. The DNA for the CDR3 is TGTGCCAGCAGCCGAGGGGCACAGGGTCACTATGGCTACACCTTC.

The V and J genes are TRBV3-1 (or the pseudogene TRBV3-2) and TRBJ2-7, with 8 nucleotides matching TRBD2. The CDR3 spans 16 residues. V dropped 3 bases and J dropped 2; count of bases not matched to a gene: 9. Germline lookup yields CDR1 LGHDT and CDR2 YNNKEL (reference sequence). The CDR3 nucleotides are TGTGCCAGCAGCCACGCTGCGCGGGGGGCCGCCTACGAGCAGTACTTC. Its translation is CASSHAARGAAYEQYF.

The chain recombines TRBV5-1 with TRBJ1-2; TRBD1 matches 7 bases. Trimming cost V 0 bases and J 8 bases; bases outside gene matches: 7. The CDR3 is 14 residues long. Germline-derived CDR1 and CDR2 are SGHRS and YFSETQ. In nucleotides, the CDR3 is TGCGCCAGCAGCTTGGGACAGGGAACTACAGGCTACACCTTC. It specifies CASSLGQGTTGYTF.

V and J are TRBV6-6 and TRBJ2-2, with a possible D match to TRBD1 (6 bases). CDR1 and CDR2 (germline): MNHNY, SVGAGI (reference sequence). This CDR3 contains 15 residues. The V end was cut by 6 bases, the J end by 13 bases, with 24 bases between. The CDR3 protein is CASRPRDNILLGLFF. The CDR3 region has the DNA TGTGCCAGCAGACCTCGGGACAACATTTTGTTAGGGCTGTTTTTT.

The rearrangement uses TRBV5-6 and TRBJ2-3, with 8 bases that match TRBD1. J was trimmed by 4 bases and V by 4 bases; bases with no gene match: 8. Per germline, CDR1 SGHDT and CDR2 YYEEEE. The CDR3 has 15 residues. The CDR3 coding sequence is TGTGCCAGCAGCAAAAGACAGGGGTGGTCAGATACGCAGTATTTT. Protein sequence: CASSKRQGWSDTQYF.

CDR3 in DNA: TGTGCCAGCAGCGTAGAACAGGGACGGTATGGCTACACCTTC. Its translation: CASSVEQGRYGYTF. V gene TRBV9 combines with J gene TRBJ1-2; TRBD1 is a possible D gene (6 bases). Trimming removed 0 bases at V and 5 bases at J, with 11 bases between. Germline lookup yields CDR1 SGDLS and CDR2 YYNGEE. The CDR3 totals 14 residues.

This chain joins TRBV7-6 and TRBJ2-3, with 11 bases matching TRBD2. Germline V gene lookup returns CDR1 SGHVS and CDR2 FNYEAQ. The CDR3 extends over 16 amino acids. J lost 2 bases, V lost 5 bases, and 6 bases had no gene match. CDR3 nucleotide sequence: TGTGCCAGCAGCCCTCTAGCGGGGGGCTCCACAGATACGCAGTATTTT. Protein product: CASSPLAGGSTDTQYF.

This chain uses TRBV21-1 with TRBJ2-2; whether TRBD1, the table's D call, matches the DNA was not checked. TRBV21-1 is flagged as a pseudogene. There are 16 residues in the CDR3. The CDR3 is CASSTSNRGQSGELFF. CDR3 sequence (DNA): TGTGCCAGCAGCACCTCTAACAGGGGGCAATCCGGGGAGCTGTTTTTT.

V and J are TRBV15 and TRBJ2-1, with TRBD2 matching 7 bases. The germline V gene has CDR1 LNHNV and CDR2 YYDKDF (reference sequence). The V and J ends lost 1 base and 7 bases, in that order; junction bases with no gene match: 10. The CDR3 has 16 residues. The CDR3 DNA reads TGTGCCACCAGCAGAGTCCGCGGGGGTGGTAGGAATGAGCAGTTCTTC. Translation gives CATSRVRGGGRNEQFF.

V gene TRBV2 combines with J gene TRBJ2-2, with D perhaps TRBD1 (6 bases). V was trimmed by 4 bases and J by 4 bases, leaving 13 bases between them. Germline loops: CDR1 SNHLY, CDR2 FYNNEI. This CDR3 has 15 amino acids. As DNA, the CDR3 is TGTGCCAGCAGTGTCACAGGGTCCCCCACCGGGGAGCTGTTTTTT. Translated, it gives CASSVTGSPTGELFF.

V is TRBV2 and J is TRBJ2-3; D not resolved. Germline values: CDR1 SNHLY, CDR2 FYNNEI. The CDR3 consists of 14 residues. The V and J ends lost 3 bases and 4 bases respectively, with 11 bases between them. CDR3 protein: CASSEVASSDTQYF. The CDR3 DNA is TGTGCCAGCAGTGAGGTAGCATCCTCAGATACGCAGTATTTT.

The chain uses TRBV19 and TRBJ2-7, with a possible D match to TRBD1 (5 bases). The CDR3 length is 13 residues. Trimming removed 3 bases from V and 3 bases from J, with 9 bases in between. Per germline, CDR1 LNHDA and CDR2 SQIVND (reference sequence). CDR3 nucleotide sequence: TGTGCCAGTAGTATGGTAGGGGACTACGAGCAGTACTTC. Translation gives CASSMVGDYEQYF.

The sample holds a few counts of this clone. The rearrangement uses TRBV5-6 and TRBJ1-5, with 9 positions matching TRBD1. V shed 4 bases and J 5 bases; nucleotides not matched to a gene: 7. There are 15 residues in the CDR3. From germline, CDR1 is SGHDT and CDR2 YYEEEE. CDR3 in amino acids: CASSLYTGGYQPQHF. CDR3 DNA: TGTGCCAGCAGCCTGTACACAGGGGGCTATCAGCCCCAGCATTTT.

J is TRBJ1-1 and V is TRBV6-6, with 12 bases matching TRBD1. This CDR3 spans 16 amino acids. V was clipped by 6 bases and J by 0 bases; unmatched bases: 5. Germline-derived CDR1 and CDR2 are MNHNY and SVGAGI (reference sequence). This chain's CDR3 is CASRPGTGGLNTEAFF. CDR3 nucleotides: TGTGCCAGCAGACCCGGGACAGGGGGCTTGAACACTGAAGCTTTCTTT.

The table lists this clone with a few counts. This chain connects TRBV7-2 to TRBJ1-2, with 9 bases aligning to TRBD1. V lost 3 bases, J lost 4 bases, and 0 bases stayed unmatched. CDR3 length: 13 residues. Germline V lookup: CDR1 SGHTA, CDR2 FQGNSA. In DNA form, the CDR3 reads TGTGCCAGCAGCTTGACAGGGGGCTATGGCTACACCTTC. This codes for CASSLTGGYGYTF.

The chain is built from TRBV6-1 and TRBJ2-5; 8 bases fit TRBD2. The V and J ends lost 1 base and 2 bases, in that order; junction bases with no gene match: 3. Germline-derived CDR1 and CDR2 are MNHNS and SASEGT. CDR3 length: 15 residues. The CDR3 here is CASSEVLAGQETQYF. In DNA form, the CDR3 reads TGTGCCAGCAGTGAAGTGCTAGCGGGTCAAGAGACCCAGTACTTC.

The V gene is TRBV13, the J gene TRBJ1-6, with 7 bases lining up with TRBD1. After removal of 6 bases from V and 5 bases from J, the junction contained 4 bases not matched to a gene. The CDR3 consists of 14 residues. Germline V gene data show CDR1 as PRHDT and CDR2 as FYEKMQ (reference sequence). CDR3 in DNA: TGTGCCAGCAGACGGGGACAGAATAATTCACCCCTCCACTTT. Protein: CASRRGQNNSPLHF. Full variable domain (missing parts from reference TRBV13 and TRBJ1-6): AAGVIQSPRHLIKEKRETATLKCYPIPRHDTVYWYQQGPGQDPQFLISFYEKMQSDKGSIPDRFSAQQFSDYHSELNMSSLELGDSALYFCASRRGQNNSPLHFGNGTRLTVT.

This rearrangement joins TRBV7-6 to TRBJ2-3; tentative D call: TRBD2 (6 bases). CDR1 SGHVS and CDR2 FNYEAQ come from the germline V gene. Trimming cost V 5 bases and J 0 bases, with 15 bases left between them. There are 16 residues in the CDR3. The CDR3 reads CASSPLAGPSTDTQYF. CDR3 coding DNA: TGTGCCAGCAGCCCATTGGCGGGGCCTAGCACAGATACGCAGTATTTT.